The clone carrying this TCR beta chain was detected only a few times. A universal primer site was incorporated via template switching, and the cDNA contained unique molecular identifiers. MiXCR was run by TCRdb on the 5' RACE reads, yielding one entry per CDR3 protein. The data contain 470,000 or so distinct CDR3 sequences, 20% to 25% of them singletons. The data stem from a study of identical twins. V dropped 2 bases and J dropped 6; count of bases not matched to a gene: 9. The germline CDR1 and CDR2 sequences are SEHNR and FQNEAQ (reference sequence). The CDR3 length is 16 residues. These same data were also listed under a study on T cells expressing NK-cell markers.

The clonotype originates from a woman between 18 and 29 years old in good health. Sequenced input: CD4+ T cells sorted from blood. This chain uses TRBV7-9 with TRBJ2-1; 8 nucleotides agree with TRBD2. The CDR3 nucleotides are TGTGCCAGCAGCTTATTCGGGGCGGGAGGTGTCAATGAGCAGTTCTTC. Translation: CASSLFGAGGVNEQFF.